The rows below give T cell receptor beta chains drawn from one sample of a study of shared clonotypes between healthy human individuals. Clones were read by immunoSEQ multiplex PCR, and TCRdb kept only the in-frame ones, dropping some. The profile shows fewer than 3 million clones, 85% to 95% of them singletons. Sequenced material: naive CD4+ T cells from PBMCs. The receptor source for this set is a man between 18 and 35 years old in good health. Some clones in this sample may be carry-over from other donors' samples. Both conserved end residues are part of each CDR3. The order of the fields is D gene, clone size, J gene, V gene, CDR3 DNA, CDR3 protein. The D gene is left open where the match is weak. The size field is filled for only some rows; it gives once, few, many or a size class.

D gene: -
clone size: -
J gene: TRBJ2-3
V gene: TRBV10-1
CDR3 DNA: TGCGCCAGCAGTGAGTCGGGGGGAATCAATACGCAGTATTTT
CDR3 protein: CASSESGGINTQYF

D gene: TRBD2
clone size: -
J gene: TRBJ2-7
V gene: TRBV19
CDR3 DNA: TGTGCCAGTACCCCGGGGCCGGCTAGCGGGAGGTTAGCCTACGAGCAGTACTTC
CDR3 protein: CASTPGPASGRLAYEQYF

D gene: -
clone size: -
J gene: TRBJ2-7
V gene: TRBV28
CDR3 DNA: TGTGCCAGCAGACCCGGGATGCCCTACGAGCAGTACTTC
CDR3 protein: CASRPGMPYEQYF

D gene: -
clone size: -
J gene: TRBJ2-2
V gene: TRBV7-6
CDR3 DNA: TGTGCCAGCAGCTTAGTCGATGAGAACACCGGGGAGCTGTTTTTT
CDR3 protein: CASSLVDENTGELFF

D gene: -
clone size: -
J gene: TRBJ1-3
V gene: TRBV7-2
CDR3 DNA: TGTGCCAGCAGCGCTACGACAGTTTATTCTGGAAACACCATATATTTT
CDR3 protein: CASSATTVYSGNTIYF

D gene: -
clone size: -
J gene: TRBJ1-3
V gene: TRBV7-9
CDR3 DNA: TGTGCCAGCAGCCCGGGGACTACCTCTGGAAACACCATATATTTT
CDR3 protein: CASSPGTTSGNTIYF

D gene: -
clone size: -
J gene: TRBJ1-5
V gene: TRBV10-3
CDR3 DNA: TGTGCCATCAGCGCTAAAGCAGGGAACCCGACTTATAGCAATCAGCCCCAGCATTTT
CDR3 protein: CAISAKAGNPTYSNQPQHF

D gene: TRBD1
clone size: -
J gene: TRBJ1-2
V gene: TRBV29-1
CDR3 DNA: TGCAGCGCCACAGGGGGCCACGGCTACACCTTC
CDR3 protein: CSATGGHGYTF

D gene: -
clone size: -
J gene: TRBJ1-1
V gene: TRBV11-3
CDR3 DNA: TGTGCCAGCAGCCAAAACGCGGACACTGAAGCTTTCTTT
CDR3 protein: CASSQNADTEAFF

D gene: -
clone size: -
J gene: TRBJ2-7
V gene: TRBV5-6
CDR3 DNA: TGTGCCAGCAGCACGGACCTCAGCTCCTACGAGCAGTACTTC
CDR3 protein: CASSTDLSSYEQYF

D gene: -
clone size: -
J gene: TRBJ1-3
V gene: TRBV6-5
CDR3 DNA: TGTGCCAGCAGTGAGGGCTTGCGCGACACCATATATTTT
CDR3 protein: CASSEGLRDTIYF

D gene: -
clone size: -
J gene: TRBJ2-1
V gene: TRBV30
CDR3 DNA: TGTGCCTGGGGAACTAGCATTGAGCAGTTCTTC
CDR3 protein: CAWGTSIEQFF

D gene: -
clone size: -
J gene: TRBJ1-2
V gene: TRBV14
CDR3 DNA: TGTGCCAGCAGCCAAAAGCAGTCCGATGGCTACACCTTC
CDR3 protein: CASSQKQSDGYTF

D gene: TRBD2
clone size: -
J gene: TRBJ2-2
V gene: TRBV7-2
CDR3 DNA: TGTGCCAGCAGCTTATTTAGCGGGATTAACACCGGGGAGCTGTTTTTT
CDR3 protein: CASSLFSGINTGELFF

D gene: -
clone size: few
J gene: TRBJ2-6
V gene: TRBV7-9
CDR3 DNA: TGTGCCAGCAGCTTCCAGGGCTCCGGGGCCAACGTCCTGACTTTC
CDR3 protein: CASSFQGSGANVLTF

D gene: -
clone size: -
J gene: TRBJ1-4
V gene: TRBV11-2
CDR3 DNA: TGTGCCAGCAGCCAAGAGTGGCGGCCTAATGAAAAACTGTTTTTT
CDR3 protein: CASSQEWRPNEKLFF

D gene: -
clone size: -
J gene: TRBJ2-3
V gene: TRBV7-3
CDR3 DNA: TGTGCCAGCAGCTTCTCGACTAGCACAGATACGCAGTATTTT
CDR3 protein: CASSFSTSTDTQYF

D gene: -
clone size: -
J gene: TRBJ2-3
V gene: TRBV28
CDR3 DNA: TGTGCCAGCAGTCCCATGTCGAGCACAGATACGCAGTATTTT
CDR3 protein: CASSPMSSTDTQYF

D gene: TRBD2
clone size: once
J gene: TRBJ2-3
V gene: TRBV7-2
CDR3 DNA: TGTGCCAGCAGCTCGCGGAGGACCCAGGGAGGGTATACGCAGTATTTT
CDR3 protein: CASSSRRTQGGYTQYF

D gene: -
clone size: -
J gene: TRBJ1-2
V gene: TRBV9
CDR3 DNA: TGTGCCAGCAGCGTCGAGCCCGGGGTCATGGGCGGCTACACCTTC
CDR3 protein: CASSVEPGVMGGYTF

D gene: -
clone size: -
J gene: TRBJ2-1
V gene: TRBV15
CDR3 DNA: TGTGCCACCAGCTCGAACCCCGGGCTAGGCAATGAGCAGTTCTTC
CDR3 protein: CATSSNPGLGNEQFF

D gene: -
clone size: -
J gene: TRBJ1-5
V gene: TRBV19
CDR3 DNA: TGTGCCAGTAGCTGGGACCAGCTCAATCAGCCCCAGCATTTT
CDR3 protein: CASSWDQLNQPQHF

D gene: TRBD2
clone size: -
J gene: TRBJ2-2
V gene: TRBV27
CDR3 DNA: TGTGCCAGCAGTCCAACCCTCAGCGGGAGTTGGGACACCGGGGAGCTGTTTTTT
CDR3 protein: CASSPTLSGSWDTGELFF

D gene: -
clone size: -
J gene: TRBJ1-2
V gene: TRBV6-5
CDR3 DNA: TGTGCCAGCAGTTACTACCCAGCAGGGTTCGGTGGCTACACCTTC
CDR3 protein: CASSYYPAGFGGYTF

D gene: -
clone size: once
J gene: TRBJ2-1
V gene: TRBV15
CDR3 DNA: TGTGCCACCAGTGAGGAGGCTTTTTACTACAATGAGCAGTTCTTC
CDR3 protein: CATSEEAFYYNEQFF

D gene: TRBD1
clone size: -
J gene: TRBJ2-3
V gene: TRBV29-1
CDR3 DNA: TGCAGCGTTGAATTCGGGCAGGGGGTCGGAACAGATACGCAGTATTTT
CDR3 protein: CSVEFGQGVGTDTQYF

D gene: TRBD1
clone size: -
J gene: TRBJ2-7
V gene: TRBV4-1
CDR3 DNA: TGCGCCAGCAGTAAAGGACAGGGGACCTACGAGCAGTACTTC
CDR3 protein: CASSKGQGTYEQYF

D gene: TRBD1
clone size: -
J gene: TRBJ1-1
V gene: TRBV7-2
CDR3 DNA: TGTGCCAGCAGCTTAGAGTCCGGGACAGGGAGAGAAGCTTTCTTT
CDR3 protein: CASSLESGTGREAFF

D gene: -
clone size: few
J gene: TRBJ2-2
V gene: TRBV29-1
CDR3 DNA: TGCAGCGTTTCCGCAGCGCCACGGAACACCGGGGAGCTGTTTTTT
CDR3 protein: CSVSAAPRNTGELFF

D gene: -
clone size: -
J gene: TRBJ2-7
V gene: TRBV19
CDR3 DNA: TGTGCCAGTAGTATAGTAGGGTACTCCTACGAGCAGTACTTC
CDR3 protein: CASSIVGYSYEQYF

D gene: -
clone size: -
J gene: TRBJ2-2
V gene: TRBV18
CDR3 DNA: TGTGCCAGCTCACCTTTGACAGGCACGAACACCGGGGAGCTGTTTTTT
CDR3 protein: CASSPLTGTNTGELFF